This is a list of T cell receptor beta chains from one sample in a study of shared clonotypes between healthy human individuals. Sequenced by immunoSEQ multiplex PCR; TCRdb stores in-frame clones only, minus some. The table records over 1.5 million clones, around 98% of them present only once. What was sequenced was naive CD4+ T cells sorted from blood. Receptors were obtained from a young man in good health. CDR3s include the opening cysteine and the closing phenylalanine or tryptophan. The D gene is left open where the match is weak. A row's size may be missing; if present it is once, few, many or a size class.

v_call,d_call,j_call,clone_size,cdr3_aa,cdr3_nt
TRBV14,TRBD1,TRBJ2-3,-,CASSRMTGRLTDTQYF,TGTGCCAGCAGCCGTATGACAGGGAGATTAACAGATACGCAGTATTTT
TRBV5-4,-,TRBJ2-1,-,CASSLPGSNNEQFF,TGTGCCAGCAGCTTGCCCGGGTCGAACAATGAGCAGTTCTTC
TRBV6-5,TRBD2,TRBJ2-1,-,CASSSPGLAGGGEQFF,TGTGCCAGCAGTTCTCCGGGACTAGCGGGAGGGGGTGAGCAGTTCTTC
TRBV7-8,-,TRBJ2-7,-,CASSFKGSKYEQYF,TGTGCCAGCAGCTTTAAGGGATCGAAATACGAGCAGTACTTC
TRBV7-2,-,TRBJ2-3,-,CASSLYGVKVGQLDTQYF,TGTGCCAGCAGCTTATACGGAGTTAAGGTTGGCCAGTTGGATACGCAGTATTTT
TRBV28,-,TRBJ2-5,-,CASSGTQETQYF,TGTGCCAGCAGTGGGACACAAGAGACCCAGTACTTC
TRBV19,TRBD1,TRBJ2-5,-,CASSGQGGKTQYF,TGTGCCAGTAGTGGACAGGGTGGAAAGACCCAGTACTTC
TRBV5-1,-,TRBJ2-7,once,CASRRGEGPPEQYF,TGCGCCAGCAGACGGGGAGAGGGCCCCCCCGAGCAGTACTTC
TRBV5-4,TRBD1,TRBJ2-7,-,CASSPYGGQGNEQYF,TGTGCCAGCAGCCCCTACGGGGGACAGGGCAACGAGCAGTACTTC
TRBV13,TRBD1,TRBJ1-1,-,CASSRDRNTEAFF,TGTGCCAGCAGCCGGGACAGGAACACTGAAGCTTTCTTT
TRBV7-9,-,TRBJ2-7,-,CASSLEDIYEQYF,TGTGCCAGCAGCTTAGAGGACATATACGAGCAGTACTTC
TRBV5-5,TRBD2,TRBJ2-1,-,CASSLVGLAGVFPNEQFF,TGTGCCAGCAGCTTGGTGGGACTAGCGGGAGTATTTCCCAATGAGCAGTTCTTC
TRBV5-6,-,TRBJ2-2,-,CASSTLQGRTGELFF,TGTGCCAGCAGCACACTCCAGGGGCGAACCGGGGAGCTGTTTTTT
TRBV6-5,-,TRBJ2-1,-,CASSYSDGGEQFF,TGTGCCAGCAGTTACTCTGACGGCGGGGAGCAGTTCTTC
TRBV27,-,TRBJ2-3,-,CASSLSVNTISTDTQYF,TGTGCCAGCAGTTTATCGGTCAACACGATTAGCACAGATACGCAGTATTTT
TRBV7-2,-,TRBJ2-3,-,CASSFPRSGTSTDTQYF,TGTGCCAGCAGCTTCCCACGGAGCGGCACTAGCACAGATACGCAGTATTTT
TRBV18,TRBD1,TRBJ2-2,-,CASSSRDRVTGELFF,TGTGCCAGCTCATCTCGGGACAGGGTCACCGGGGAGCTGTTTTTT
TRBV6-5,-,TRBJ1-5,-,CASSPLFGGNQPQHF,TGTGCCAGCAGTCCCCTCTTTGGGGGCAATCAGCCCCAGCATTTT
TRBV5-1,TRBD1,TRBJ2-7,-,CASSRQGAYEQYF,TGCGCCAGCAGCCGACAGGGGGCTTATGAGCAGTACTTC
TRBV5-1,TRBD1,TRBJ2-1,once,CASSLPVGPGQGYNEQFF,TGCGCCAGCAGCTTGCCGGTAGGACCGGGACAGGGCTACAATGAGCAGTTCTTC
TRBV5-1,TRBD1,TRBJ2-2,-,CASSLQGALTGELFF,TGCGCCAGCAGCTTGCAGGGGGCTCTCACCGGGGAGCTGTTTTTT
TRBV4-1,-,TRBJ1-1,-,CASSQVQGPTEAFF,TGCGCCAGCAGCCAAGTTCAGGGACCCACTGAAGCTTTCTTT
TRBV28,-,TRBJ1-5,once,CASSLLGDQPQHF,TGTGCCAGCAGTTTATTAGGCGATCAGCCCCAGCATTTT
TRBV6-4,-,TRBJ2-1,-,CASSAGGLSYNEQFF,TGTGCCAGCAGTGCTGGGGGATTATCCTACAATGAGCAGTTCTTC
TRBV28,-,TRBJ1-2,-,CATVVGKYDYGYTF,TGTGCCACCGTGGTCGGGAAGTATGACTATGGCTACACCTTC
TRBV4-1,-,TRBJ2-3,-,CASSQDRVGGHTDTQYF,TGCGCCAGCAGCCAAGATCGGGTGGGGGGGCACACAGATACGCAGTATTTT
TRBV18,TRBD2,TRBJ2-2,-,CASSPLAGGPSTGELFF,TGTGCCAGCTCACCACTAGCGGGAGGGCCGAGCACCGGGGAGCTGTTTTTT
TRBV5-1,TRBD2,TRBJ2-1,once,CASRKSLAGITEQFF,TGCGCCAGCAGGAAATCACTAGCGGGAATTACTGAGCAGTTCTTC
TRBV29-1,-,TRBJ2-3,-,CSVELTGMLRIDTQYF,TGCAGCGTTGAACTTACGGGGATGCTACGGATAGATACGCAGTATTTT
TRBV5-1,TRBD2,TRBJ2-2,-,CASSFLAGGRGTGELFF,TGCGCCAGCAGCTTCCTAGCGGGAGGGCGGGGCACCGGGGAGCTGTTTTTT
TRBV6-5,-,TRBJ2-2,-,CASTPSGRGGELFF,TGTGCCAGCACCCCCTCCGGTCGTGGCGGGGAGCTGTTTTTT
TRBV28,TRBD2,TRBJ2-3,-,CASSIGTSGRVSTDTQYF,TGTGCCAGCAGTATCGGGACTAGCGGGAGGGTTAGCACAGATACGCAGTATTTT
TRBV11-2,-,TRBJ1-2,-,CASGAPRNYGYTF,TGTGCCTCGGGGGCACCTCGAAACTATGGCTACACCTTC
TRBV12-5,TRBD1,TRBJ2-5,-,CASGDGTGRGETQYF,TGTGCTAGTGGGGACGGGACAGGCAGGGGGGAGACCCAGTACTTC
TRBV29-1,TRBD2,TRBJ2-7,-,CSVGYGRVIDEQYF,TGCAGCGTAGGGTACGGGAGGGTCATTGACGAGCAGTACTTC
TRBV25-1,-,TRBJ2-7,-,CASSETIFAYEQYF,TGTGCCAGCAGTGAAACTATTTTCGCCTACGAGCAGTACTTC
TRBV2,-,TRBJ2-7,-,CASNSGRANEQYF,TGTGCCAGCAATAGTGGCAGGGCCAACGAGCAGTACTTC
TRBV29-1,-,TRBJ2-6,-,CSVGVGLSGANVLTF,TGCAGCGTTGGGGTAGGGCTCTCTGGGGCCAACGTCCTGACTTTC
TRBV4-2,-,TRBJ1-2,once,CASSQEKGVGYGYTF,TGTGCCAGCAGCCAAGAAAAGGGGGTTGGCTATGGCTACACCTTC
TRBV7-2,-,TRBJ2-5,-,CASSYSETQYF,TGTGCCAGCAGCTACTCAGAGACCCAGTACTTC
TRBV5-1,TRBD1,TRBJ2-5,-,CASSSGDRLYQETQYF,TGCGCCAGCAGCTCAGGGGACAGGCTGTACCAAGAGACCCAGTACTTC
TRBV6-5,TRBD1,TRBJ2-5,-,CASSSGTEWETQYF,TGTGCCAGCAGCTCCGGGACAGAGTGGGAGACCCAGTACTTC
TRBV12-5,TRBD1,TRBJ1-2,-,CASAYRGAYGYTF,TGTGCTAGTGCCTACAGGGGGGCTTATGGCTACACCTTC